Listed here are 14 T cell receptor beta chains from one sample, sequenced in a study of cytomegalovirus exposure and HLA in healthy donors. Researchers ran the PCR with 60 Vbeta and 13 Jbeta primers. This table comes from immunoSEQ multiplex PCR, and its TCRdb copy is limited to in-frame clones, with some not included. The sample has roughly 150,000 clones, about 80% seen once. The sample taken for sequencing was PBMCs. The source of these receptors is a woman aged 45-65 years in good health and CMV-seropositive.

The chain has TRBV14 and TRBJ2-1; 8 nucleotides match TRBD2. CDR3 size: 15 residues. CDR1 is SGHDN, CDR2 FVKESK, per germline. The trim removed 1 base at V and 3 bases at J, leaving 2 bases unmatched. The CDR3 sequence is CASSQGTSGYNEQFF. The CDR3 region has the DNA TGTGCCAGCAGCCAAGGAACTAGCGGCTACAATGAGCAGTTCTTC.

The chain couples TRBV5-1 to TRBJ2-7; 10 bases are shared with TRBD1. Trimming took 0 bases from V and 5 from J; bases not matched to a gene: 11. The V gene's germline CDR1 is SGHRS and CDR2 YFSETQ. This CDR3 spans 17 amino acids. CDR3 in amino acids: CASSLGLGGTGVNEQYF. For the CDR3, the DNA is TGCGCCAGCAGCTTGGGTTTAGGCGGGACAGGGGTAAACGAGCAGTACTTC.

The CDR3 spells CAWSVRGGTNTGELFF. CDR3 nucleotide sequence: TGTGCCTGGAGTGTACGCGGGGGGACCAACACCGGGGAGCTGTTTTTT. This chain joins TRBV30 and TRBJ2-2; the match to TRBD2 covers 8 bases. Germline CDR1 is GTSNPN and CDR2 is SVGIG (reference sequence). The CDR3 length is 16 residues. V was pared by 0 bases and J by 2 bases, with 5 bases of the junction left unmatched. Combining the CDR3 with reference TRBV30 and TRBJ2-2 gives the whole variable domain SQTIHQWPATLVQPVGSPLSLECTVEGTSNPNLYWYRQAAGRGLQLLFYSVGIGQISSEVPQNLSASRPQDRQFILSSKKLLLSDSGFYLCAWSVRGGTNTGELFFGEGSRLTVL.

This CDR3 reads CASSNLGLGYTF. CDR3 DNA: TGTGCCAGCAGTAACCTGGGACTTGGCTACACCTTC. The chain links TRBV2 to TRBJ1-2, with a weak D call TRBD1 (5 bases). The CDR3 spans 12 residues. Germline-derived CDR1 and CDR2 are SNHLY and FYNNEI. With 5 bases removed from V and 7 bases from J, the gap between germline ends came to 11 bases.

This chain links TRBV6-5 with TRBJ2-3, with 10 bases matching TRBD1. The junction had 2 bases not matched to a gene; V was cut back by 8 bases and J by 0 bases. CDR1 is MNHEY and CDR2 is SVGAGI in the germline V gene. The CDR3 has 14 amino acids. The CDR3 region has the DNA TGTGCCAGCGGGACAGGGGTGAGCACAGATACGCAGTATTTT. This encodes CASGTGVSTDTQYF.

The genes are TRBV9 and TRBJ2-2, with 7 bases identical to TRBD2. Germline V lookup: CDR1 SGDLS, CDR2 YYNGEE. The CDR3 length is 16 residues. The ends lost 2 bases at V and 5 bases at J; junction bases unmatched: 9. CDR3 DNA: TGTGCCAGCAGCGTGACTTTTGGGGGGGGTACCGGGGAGCTGTTTTTT. Protein product: CASSVTFGGGTGELFF. Using reference TRBV9 and TRBJ2-2 for the parts outside the CDR3, the full variable domain is DSGVTQTPKHLITATGQRVTLRCSPRSGDLSVYWYQQSLDQGLQFLIQYYNGEERAKGNILERFSAQQFPDLHSELNLSSLELGDSALYFCASSVTFGGGTGELFFGEGSRLTVL.

This rearrangement joins TRBV9 to TRBJ2-2; 10 bases agree with TRBD1. CDR1 is SGDLS, CDR2 YYNGEE, per germline. The junction had 10 bases not matched to a gene; V was cut back by 3 bases and J by 2 bases. CDR3 size: 18 residues. The DNA of the CDR3 is TGTGCCAGCAGCGCACCGACAGGGGGCGGACTTAACACCGGGGAGCTGTTTTTT. Translating gives CASSAPTGGGLNTGELFF.

The J gene is TRBJ2-7, the V gene TRBV30, with D maybe TRBD2 (5 bases). This CDR3 has 13 amino acids. Trimming shortened V by 5 bases and J by 2 bases, and 13 bases separated the two germline ends. Germline V lookup: CDR1 GTSNPN, CDR2 SVGIG (reference sequence). The CDR3 DNA sequence: TGTGCCTGGGCCCGGACTCACGCCTACGAGCAGTACTTC. Its protein product is CAWARTHAYEQYF.

The chain has TRBV29-1 and TRBJ2-2, with 13 bases fitting TRBD2. The trim removed 6 bases at V and 3 bases at J, leaving 7 bases unmatched. The CDR3 totals 16 residues. Germline lookup yields CDR1 SQVTM and CDR2 ANQGSEA. For the CDR3, the DNA is TGCAGCGTGACAGGACTAGCGGGGGCCTACACCGGGGAGCTGTTTTTT. Translation: CSVTGLAGAYTGELFF.

This chain uses TRBV7-9 with TRBJ2-1; a weak D match, TRBD1 (6 bases). CDR3 length equals 11 residues. V was clipped by 3 bases and J by 10 bases, with 7 bases between them. The germline V gene encodes CDR1 SEHNR and CDR2 FQNEAQ (reference sequence). CDR3 loop: CASSLRGEQFF. The CDR3 DNA sequence: TGTGCCAGCAGCTTGAGGGGGGAGCAGTTCTTC.

The genes are TRBV27 and TRBJ2-7, with 9 bases identical to TRBD1. Germline-derived CDR1 and CDR2 are MNHEY and SMNVEV (reference sequence). Trimming at V came to 5 bases and at J to 4 bases, leaving 9 bases not matched to a gene. The CDR3 covers 15 residues. CDR3 region: CASSREQGALYEQYF. The CDR3 nucleotides are TGTGCCAGCAGTAGAGAACAGGGGGCCCTATACGAGCAGTACTTC.

This clone was detected only a few times. This chain uses TRBV5-6 with TRBJ2-3, with 9 bases fitting TRBD1. Losses at the gene ends were 1 base for V and 1 base for J; bases not matched to a gene: 4. CDR1 is SGHDT and CDR2 is YYEEEE in the germline V gene. The CDR3 totals 16 residues. As DNA, the CDR3 is TGTGCCAGCAGCTTGTTTCGGGACAGGGGCACAGATACGCAGTATTTT. It encodes CASSLFRDRGTDTQYF.

This chain joins TRBV2 and TRBJ1-2, with D possibly being TRBD1 (6 bases). Germline V lookup: CDR1 SNHLY, CDR2 FYNNEI. V lost 6 bases, J lost 4 bases, and 18 bases lay in between. This CDR3 region has 15 residues. CDR3 DNA sequence: TGTGCCAGCAGCGAACAGGGTCGGGAGGGCTATGGCTACACCTTC. This gives the protein CASSEQGREGYGYTF.

This clone was detected only a few times. The V call is TRBV2, the J call TRBJ2-2; possibly TRBD1 for D (5 bases). CDR1 and CDR2 (germline): SNHLY, FYNNEI. V was pared by 0 bases and J by 5 bases, with 10 bases between. The CDR3 loop spans 15 amino acids. CDR3 coding DNA: TGTGCCAGCAGTGAAGCGTTAGGGGCGACCGGGGAGCTGTTTTTT. Translation: CASSEALGATGELFF.